This TCR beta chain derives from a study of HIV-infected children after antiretroviral therapy interruption. In this sample, this clonotype turned up many times. The treatment was: PENTA 11 planned treatment interruption arm or continuous ART arm. Participants had taken at least three-drug ART for at least 24 weeks. From thawed PBMCs, naive CD4+ CD45RA+ CD45RO- T cells were sorted. The CDR3 runs 16 residues. With 2 bases removed from V and 9 bases from J, the gap between germline ends came to 20 bases. The germline V gene has CDR1 MDHEN and CDR2 SYDVKM. A 3' RACE protocol on RNA, with unique molecular identifiers, produced the TCR library. TCRdb re-analysed the 3' RACE reads in MiXCR, keeping a single row per CDR3 protein. The table has some 51,000 distinct CDR3 sequences, around 4.1% seen once; the top ten hold roughly 0.7%.

This chain connects TRBV28 to TRBJ1-3; D perhaps matches TRBD1 (6 bases). This material consisted of CD45RA+ CD4+ T cells from PBMCs, pooled from several time points, taken from a donor given antiretroviral therapy, either interrupted or continuous. The subset here: naive CD4+ CD45RA+ CD45RO- T cells. The clonotype comes from a pool of human donors with HIV. Here the CDR3 DNA reads TGTGCCAGCAGTTTAATCTGGGGGGCCAAAGAGGGCACCATATATTTT. It yields the protein CASSLIWGAKEGTIYF.